Included here is one TCR beta chain sequence, with context. The antigen is unknown. This sample was taken from a study of T-cell memory formation after mild COVID-19. TCRdb used MiXCR to reprocess the 5' RACE reads, holding one entry per CDR3 protein. The table has around 130,000 distinct CDR3 sequences, roughly 6% seen once. V was clipped by 0 bases and J by 2 bases; unmatched bases: 0. The CDR3 spans 15 residues. Findings and caveats of the study: CD4/CD8 balance held among clones contracting day 15 to 85, and later expanders leaned CD4+. Pre-infection memory already had some responding clones, implying cross-reactive memory joined.

This TCR was sampled from an adult woman who had mild COVID-19 (a few samples of this study predate the infection). Cell type and time point are not known. This chain links TRBV12-3 or TRBV12-4 with TRBJ1-5; 8 nucleotides agree with TRBD1. Sequencing was done on a sample of PBMCs or a T cell subset sorted from them (not recorded which). CDR3 sequence: CASSLAGQGNQPQHF. DNA of the CDR3: TGTGCCAGCAGTTTAGCGGGACAGGGCAATCAGCCCCAGCATTTT.